This note documents a single TCR beta chain sequence. Its antigen target is currently unknown. There are no base qualities to consult, and no much larger clone falls within one base. The method was the immunoSEQ multiplex PCR assay. For the multiplex PCR, a mixture combining 60 forward primers for TCR Vbeta segments and 13 reverse primers for TCR Jbeta segments was used. A multiplex PCR assay on genomic DNA amplified the CDR3 region of rearranged TCR beta genes. Amplified TCR beta libraries were sequenced as 87-base-pair reads on the Illumina HiSeq System. The original pipeline was this. A later analysis tallied about 77 million unique TCR beta chains across the 666 repertoires, and about 10 million of those chains were shared by two or more donors. To remove PCR and sequencing errors, raw reads were error-corrected and collapsed into unique sequences using a nearest-neighbor algorithm that merged closely related sequences. CDR3 sequences were aligned to IMGT reference sequences to assign V, D and J gene segments. Each retained sequence needed at least a six-nucleotide match to both a V gene segment and a J gene segment. Rearrangements were classified as productive when the CDR3 lacked stop codons and remained in frame with V and J, and all other rearrangements were classified as non-productive. Following IMGT convention, CDR3 was defined as the stretch from the second conserved V-encoded cysteine up to the conserved J-encoded phenylalanine. The earlier analysis of 450 to 750 of the donors excluded any sequence lacking an unambiguous match to a single V gene segment. In an earlier analysis of a few hundred of the donors, a V segment was called functional when productive rearrangements were above 56.7%, and segregating when the standard deviation between donors exceeded 5%. To diagnose cytomegalovirus status from the catalog of TCR beta chain sequences, a statistical classification framework was built. In a later analysis, V and J genes were assigned by comparing TCR nucleotide sequences against IMGT/GENE-DB human TR gene sequences. In a later analysis, CDR3 sequences and most-parsimonious VDJ recombination scenarios were assigned using the TCRdist pipeline. In a later analysis, every TCR beta chain was defined by the combination of its CDR3 amino acid sequence and its V-gene family, and reads without a unique V-gene family were dropped. As a way to deal with suspected cross-contamination and a sequencing artifact, a later analysis dropped 500 to 700 nucleotide sequences that were highly shared and had low generation probability. In a later analysis, a clonal expansion index for each public chain was calculated from normalized within-repertoire ranks of inferred template counts. Generation probabilities in a later analysis came from a VDJ recombination model fitted to out-of-frame rearrangements, and those results were checked against IGoR. Hypergeometric tests were used in a later analysis to score TCR-TCR, TCR-HLA and TCR-CMV co-occurrence, with a repertoire-size bias correction applied to the TCR pairs. To estimate false discovery rates, a later analysis permuted the HLA or CMV assignments 20 times. In a later analysis, co-occurring TCRs were grouped using DBSCAN, with TCRdist sequence similarity added in when clustering inside HLA-allele-positive subsets. Repertoires with fewer than 30,000 or more than 120,000 public chains, plus five repertoires with anomalous nucleotide sharing, were excluded from co-occurrence clustering. TCRdb provides this immuneACCESS table in a form limited to in-frame rearrangements. Some clones are lacking; in checked studies, under half of them reflect an unresolved V gene, and why the rest are absent is not known. The V and J calls and the clone size are those of that table, but D and trimming were determined from the DNA. This sample is represented by a few hundred thousand clones; 80% to 95% of them were singletons. About 1.7% of the sample lies in the top ten.

This sample is drawn from a study of cytomegalovirus exposure and HLA in healthy donors (dated by TCRdb to between 2016 and 2019). General notes on the study: In an earlier analysis of about 560 of the donors, 250 to 300 Gb of sequence data and 117 million unique TCR beta sequences from about 179 million T cells were reported. Genome-wide SNP genotypes for about 65% of the roughly 700 donors were used in a later genetic analysis, which treated that subset as a discovery cohort. Every repertoire in the discovery cohort had been generated on one and the same sequencing platform. A later analysis re-analyzed previously published TCR beta repertoires from 666 donors and added high-resolution HLA genotyping to study TCR occurrence patterns. A separate validation cohort of roughly 120 different subjects was used in addition to the 666-subject first cohort. Among the roughly 410 genotyped donors, 81% belonged to the genetic ancestry cluster associated with self-reported Caucasian donors. Roughly 300 gigabases of sequencing data and tens of millions of unique TCR sequences were included in an early release covering 550 to 650 HLA-typed donors. The T cell repertoires of 670 or so subjects were profiled by immunosequencing and related to cytomegalovirus serostatus. The later analysis used no new phenotypic data to find candidate immune exposures, relying instead on TCR beta sequences and their occurrence across donors. Because of strong linkage in the cohort, roughly 5 DR-DQ haplotypes were treated as single units for association and clustering. HLA typing included class I and class II loci at four-digit resolution. On average, over 200,000 unique TCR beta nucleotide sequences were sequenced per donor among a few hundred genotyped donors of the cohort, with 15% to 20% of those sequences being non-productive. The study aimed to test whether signatures of past pathogen exposure could be identified by cataloging public T cell receptors. Donor age, sex, ethnicity and CMV serostatus were compiled alongside the repertoire data. Typing coverage varied by locus: roughly 629-630 donors for A, B, C, DRB1 and DQB1; roughly 520 for DQA1; over 600 for DPA1; 450 to 480 for DPB1. An earlier analysis of some 500 of the donors applied high-throughput TCR beta sequencing to assess whether each TCR beta V gene segment acted as functional or pseudogenic. To predict cytomegalovirus infection status, the study brought together high-throughput TCR immunosequencing, statistical association of individual TCRs with disease status, and machine learning. Results the study describes overall, beyond this receptor: In both the original and validation cohorts, the classifier was reported to diagnose cytomegalovirus status with high specificity and sensitivity. Because the 87-base-pair reads could not distinguish some IMGT-functional V segments, including TRBV6-2 and TRBV6-3, those segments were excluded. The study listed 150 to 200 TCR beta chains as associated with cytomegalovirus. Specific HLA alleles were associated with some 15,000 TCR beta sequences at a false discovery rate of 0.05 in a later analysis. The authors suggested that the approach could potentially be generalized to other disease states and immunological phenotypes. Immune exposure information for the cohort was limited to CMV serostatus. Across donors, most TCR sequences were observed very rarely, whereas some public TCRs were present in many individuals. A further reported finding was that TCR beta sequences accurately predicted the HLA-A and HLA-B alleles for most subjects in the first cohort. Correlated functional status among segregating V segments might be attributable to linkage disequilibrium, but an unknown experimental factor could not be ruled out. An association between a missense DCLRE1C variant and V-gene and J-gene trimming of TCR beta chains was found in a later genetic analysis and replicated in an independent cohort. In this cohort, only TCR beta chains were sequenced, and detectable features were limited by the absence of alpha or paired-chain data. In a later analysis, several top co-occurrence clusters were reported to appear linked to parvovirus B19, influenza, CMV and Epstein-Barr virus. According to a later analysis, TCR association rates differed among HLA loci, with DRB1 alleles showing the most associated TCRs and HLA-C alleles showing the fewest. A cluster of highly shared sequence variants was judged likely to be a technical artifact of the sequencing pipeline. In a later analysis, most CMV-associated TCR beta chains were found to appear HLA-restricted, with HLA associations seemingly driven largely by CMV exposure. Three of the identified cytomegalovirus-associated TCR beta chains were confirmed in vitro to be specific for cytomegalovirus antigens. Because counts were too low, about 15 rarely observed V segments, including chromosome 9 orphons, were left out of the earlier analysis of some 600 of the donors. In an earlier analysis of 587 of the donors, most TCR beta V segments appeared in productive rearrangements about 90% or about 30% of the time, broadly matching IMGT annotations. Because some donors lacked HLA typing at each locus, the association tests relied only on the typed subset. In a later analysis, HLA-associated TCR beta chains showed more clonal expansion and lower generation probabilities than non-associated chains that were equally common. Roughly uniform sequencing depth across donors was assumed in presence/absence analyses, although this assumption may not hold. In a later genetic analysis, fewer N-insertions in productive TCRs were reported among donors in an Asian-associated ancestry cluster than the roughly 700-donor mean. Strong co-occurrence of HLA alleles, especially DR and DQ, made assigning TCR associations to individual alleles difficult.

In total, roughly 670 healthy bone marrow donors made up the cohort. All cohort members were sampled while nominally healthy, although unrecorded immune exposures were likely present. The donor tested CMV seronegative, placing the donor among the roughly 340 seronegative members of the cohort. A peripheral blood sample was collected from each donor, and TCR beta sequencing was performed on peripheral blood mononuclear cells. Genomic DNA extraction from the blood cell samples was performed with the Qiagen DNeasy Blood Extraction Kit. The CDR3 has 14 amino acids, counting the end cysteine and phenylalanine. Only the CDR3 DNA stays, 42 bases, in frame from base 1. V and J lose 7 bases and 0 bases, and a span of 10 bases separates them. Sequences SGHRS (CDR1) and YFSETQ (CDR2) are obtained from the germline V gene.

Recombination linked TRBV5-1 to TRBJ1-4; TRBD1 is a possible D gene, resting on 5 matching bases. The sequencing input was PBMCs. The TCR was taken from a girl aged 2 to 9 in good health and CMV-seronegative. The CDR3 corresponds to CASGRGTTNEKLFF. The DNA is as follows: TGCGCCAGCGGTCGGGGGACAACTAATGAAAAACTGTTTTTT.